These 25 T cell receptor beta chains originate from one sample sequenced in a study of cytomegalovirus exposure and HLA in healthy donors. It was with 60 Vbeta and 13 Jbeta primers that the PCR ran. TCRdb keeps only in-frame clones here, not all; method: immunoSEQ multiplex PCR. The table lists approximately 200,000 clones, 60% to 85% of them singletons. Sequencing was done on a sample of PBMCs. Receptor source: a girl aged 5 to 17 in good health and CMV-seropositive.

The chain employs TRBV7-8 and TRBJ2-2, with D tentatively TRBD2 (5 bases). Germline values: CDR1 SGHVS, CDR2 FQNEAQ. The CDR3 is 15 residues long. Trimming removed 2 bases at V and 2 bases at J, with 9 bases between. CDR3 sequence reads: CASSLRGINTGELFF. The CDR3, as DNA: TGTGCCAGCAGCTTAAGAGGGATCAACACCGGGGAGCTGTTTTTT.

V usage is TRBV7-9 and J usage is TRBJ2-1; 10 nucleotides agree with TRBD2. With V trimmed by 7 bases and J by 5 bases, 8 bases remained unmatched. This CDR3 region has 15 residues. Germline V gives CDR1 SEHNR, CDR2 FQNEAQ (reference sequence). For the CDR3, the DNA is TGTGCCAGCATCCTTAGCGGGGGGATCCACAATGAGCAGTTCTTC. It yields the protein CASILSGGIHNEQFF.

The rearrangement uses TRBV7-8 and TRBJ1-1, with TRBD1 identical over 7 bases. Germline V gene lookup returns CDR1 SGHVS and CDR2 FQNEAQ. The CDR3 is 15 amino acids. Unmatched junction bases numbered 13, after V lost 1 base and J lost 11 bases. The CDR3 DNA reads TGTGCCAGCAGCTTAGTGATAGGGGGCGCGGTAAGGGCTTTCTTT. Protein: CASSLVIGGAVRAFF.

Only one count was recorded for this clone. The chain employs TRBV2 and TRBJ1-1, with D uncertain. Deletions cut 10 bases from V and 0 bases from J, with 9 bases between. Germline CDR1 SNHLY, CDR2 FYNNEI. The CDR3 covers 12 residues. The CDR3 DNA reads as TGTGCCACCGGAGGGATGAACACTGAAGCTTTCTTT. This gives the protein CATGGMNTEAFF.

V and J are TRBV4-2 and TRBJ2-2; 8 nucleotides line up with TRBD1. Germline trimming cut 4 bases from V and 4 bases from J; bases unmatched to any gene: 8. Looked up from germline, CDR1 is LGHNA and CDR2 is YNFKEQ. The CDR3 consists of 16 residues. CDR3 bases: TGTGCCAGCAGCCTTGGACAGGGAAGGGTCACCGGGGAGCTGTTTTTT. Its translation is CASSLGQGRVTGELFF.

The chain uses TRBV10-2 and TRBJ1-5; 9 bases align to TRBD1. V was clipped by 7 bases and J by 8 bases; unmatched bases: 6. This CDR3 comprises 13 residues. Germline assignment: CDR1 WSHSY and CDR2 SAAADI. The CDR3 DNA follows: TGCGCCAGCAAGACCAGGGACAGGGAGCCCCAGCATTTT. Its translation: CASKTRDREPQHF.

This clone was picked up a small number of times. The V gene is TRBV7-9, the J gene TRBJ2-5, with 7 bases identical to TRBD1. There are 15 residues in the CDR3. Per germline, CDR1 SEHNR and CDR2 FQNEAQ (reference sequence). V gave up 5 bases and J gave up 2 bases; unmatched junction bases: 8. The CDR3 protein is CASSTGVGDQETQYF. Here the CDR3 DNA reads TGTGCCAGCAGCACAGGGGTGGGAGATCAAGAGACCCAGTACTTC.

The rearrangement links TRBV4-1 to TRBJ1-4, with D perhaps matching TRBD1 (6 bases). V lost 0 bases to trimming and J lost 3 bases, with 11 bases between them. The V gene's germline CDR1 is MGHRA and CDR2 YSYEKL. This CDR3 contains 16 residues. The CDR3 nucleotides are TGCGCCAGCAGCCAAGATCTGGGGGCGGCTAATGAAAAACTGTTTTTT. This gives the protein CASSQDLGAANEKLFF.

The chain recombines TRBV6-5 with TRBJ2-5; 10 bases align to TRBD2. Trimming took 6 bases from V and 5 from J; bases not matched to a gene: 9. CDR3 length equals 15 residues. The V gene's germline CDR1 is MNHEY and CDR2 SVGAGI. The CDR3 region has the DNA TGTGCCAGCAGGAGCGGGGGGGCTCGTTACGAGACCCAGTACTTC. Amino acid sequence: CASRSGGARYETQYF.

This chain connects TRBV7-9 to TRBJ2-6, with D tentatively TRBD2 (7 bases). CDR3 length: 16 amino acids. V lost 1 base and J 5 bases, leaving 12 bases between the germline ends. Germline CDR1 is SEHNR and CDR2 is FQNEAQ (reference sequence). As DNA, the CDR3 is TGTGCCAGCAGCTTAGTTGGGGGGGGCAGGGCCAACGTCCTGACTTTC. Protein: CASSLVGGGRANVLTF.

This sequence joins TRBV29-1 and TRBJ1-2, with TRBD1 matching 7 bases. CDR1 and CDR2 (germline): SQVTM, ANQGSEA. Trimming removed 7 bases from V and 6 bases from J; junction bases left unmatched: 11. The CDR3 is made up of 13 amino acids. Here the CDR3 reads CSAARNRGDGYTF. The CDR3 DNA reads TGCAGCGCCGCAAGGAACAGGGGCGATGGCTACACCTTC.

The chain links TRBV9 to TRBJ2-3, with 7 positions matching TRBD1. This CDR3 has 14 amino acids. Germline V lookup: CDR1 SGDLS, CDR2 YYNGEE. V shed 4 bases and J 4 bases; nucleotides not matched to a gene: 6. Here the CDR3 reads CASSPRQGPDTQYF. CDR3 bases: TGTGCCAGCAGCCCCCGACAGGGACCAGATACGCAGTATTTT. The full variable domain, in which reference TRBV9 and TRBJ2-3 provide the parts outside the CDR3, is DSGVTQTPKHLITATGQRVTLRCSPRSGDLSVYWYQQSLDQGLQFLIQYYNGEERAKGNILERFSAQQFPDLHSELNLSSLELGDSALYFCASSPRQGPDTQYFGPGTRLTVL.

The rearrangement links TRBV27 to TRBJ2-1; a possible D gene is TRBD1 (5 bases). V lost 5 bases to trimming and J lost 4 bases, with 9 bases between them. Germline V CDR1 and CDR2: MNHEY, SMNVEV (reference sequence). The CDR3 has 13 residues. CDR3 loop: CASSPTGYNEQFF. DNA of the CDR3: TGTGCCAGCAGTCCAACAGGTTACAATGAGCAGTTCTTC.

The chain has TRBV7-9 and TRBJ1-6, with 7 bases that match TRBD1. The CDR3 extends over 17 amino acids. Germline trimming cut 8 bases from V and 5 bases from J; bases unmatched to any gene: 15. Germline V gene data show CDR1 as SEHNR and CDR2 as FQNEAQ (reference sequence). The CDR3 coding sequence is TGTGCCAGCTCACAGGCACAGGGGACCGTACATAATTCACCCCTCCACTTT. It is translated as CASSQAQGTVHNSPLHF.

J is TRBJ2-2 and V is TRBV9; 7 positions agree with TRBD2. This CDR3 comprises 12 residues. Germline V gene lookup returns CDR1 SGDLS and CDR2 YYNGEE. Trimming removed 4 bases from V and 15 bases from J; junction bases left unmatched: 9. The CDR3 sequence: CASSSSGGWLFF. Here the CDR3 DNA reads TGTGCCAGCAGCTCATCCGGGGGGTGGTTGTTTTTT. Using reference TRBV9 and TRBJ2-2 for the parts outside the CDR3, the full variable domain is DSGVTQTPKHLITATGQRVTLRCSPRSGDLSVYWYQQSLDQGLQFLIQYYNGEERAKGNILERFSAQQFPDLHSELNLSSLELGDSALYFCASSSSGGWLFFGEGSRLTVL.

V and J are TRBV15 and TRBJ1-5; D is possibly TRBD1 (5 bases). Germline V gene data show CDR1 as LNHNV and CDR2 as YYDKDF (reference sequence). The V end was cut by 1 base, the J end by 4 bases, with 11 bases between. The CDR3 sequence is 15 residues long. CDR3: CATSRAWDSNQPQHF. CDR3 DNA sequence: TGTGCCACCAGCAGAGCTTGGGACTCAAATCAGCCCCAGCATTTT. The full variable domain, completed using reference TRBV15 and TRBJ1-5, is DAMVIQNPRYQVTQFGKPVTLSCSQTLNHNVMYWYQQKSSQAPKLLFHYYDKDFNNEADTPDNFQSRRPNTSFCFLDIRSPGLGDTAMYLCATSRAWDSNQPQHFGDGTRLSIL.

The chain couples TRBV7-9 to TRBJ1-1; 9 bases are a match to TRBD1. Germline CDR1 and CDR2: SEHNR and FQNEAQ (reference sequence). V shed 6 bases, J shed 6 bases, and the junction held 8 bases outside the gene matches. The CDR3 runs 14 residues. CDR3 nucleotide sequence: TGTGCCAGCAGTTCCCCAGGGACAGGGCCTGAAGCTTTCTTT. This sequence encodes CASSSPGTGPEAFF.

The table lists this clone with a few counts. V is TRBV6-4 and J is TRBJ2-2; D may be TRBD2 (6 bases). V was shortened by 4 bases and J by 2 bases, with 8 bases between the two germline ends. Germline CDR1 reads MRHNA; CDR2 reads SNTAGT. The CDR3 has 14 residues. CDR3 coding DNA: TGTGCCAGCAGTGGGACTATCAACACCGGGGAGCTGTTTTTT. Translated: CASSGTINTGELFF.

The rearrangement links TRBV5-4 to TRBJ2-7; 8 bases are shared with TRBD2. The CDR3 spans 15 residues. CDR1 SGHNT and CDR2 YYREEE come from the germline V gene (reference sequence). V trimming: 0 bases; J trimming: 3 bases; junction bases outside the gene matches: 5. CDR3 residues: CASSLGSLAVYEQYF. DNA for the CDR3: TGTGCCAGCAGCTTGGGCTCACTAGCGGTCTACGAGCAGTACTTC.

The rearrangement links TRBV5-5 to TRBJ2-7; D unresolved. The length of the CDR3 is 13 residues. V lost 4 bases to trimming and J lost 0 bases, with 8 bases between them. Germline loops: CDR1 SGHKS, CDR2 YYEKEE (reference sequence). CDR3 nucleotide sequence: TGTGCCAGCAGCCCCATGGCCTCCTACGAGCAGTACTTC. This sequence encodes CASSPMASYEQYF.

The V gene is TRBV18, the J gene TRBJ1-4; D perhaps matches TRBD1 (6 bases). This CDR3 spans 15 amino acids. V was trimmed by 4 bases and J by 8 bases, leaving 17 bases between them. Germline assignment: CDR1 KGHSH and CDR2 LQKENI. The CDR3 DNA reads TGTGCCAGCTCACGCGTTACAGGGTTAGAGGAAAAACTGTTTTTT. Translation: CASSRVTGLEEKLFF.

The chain recombines TRBV7-2 with TRBJ2-3; D ambiguous. Germline CDR1 SGHTA, CDR2 FQGNSA. The CDR3 runs 14 residues. Trimming took 5 bases from V and 6 from J, leaving 15 bases between them. For the CDR3, the DNA is TGTGCCAGCAGCCCACGACCCAAACAGGATACGCAGTATTTT. It encodes CASSPRPKQDTQYF.

This clone was observed a few times. The V gene is TRBV6-1, the J gene TRBJ2-5, with a possible D match to TRBD1 (6 bases). Trimming removed 4 bases from V and 5 bases from J, with 14 bases in between. The CDR3 loop spans 14 amino acids. Germline V gene data show CDR1 as MNHNS and CDR2 as SASEGT. Here the CDR3 reads CASSGWVQGETQYF. The DNA of the CDR3 is TGTGCCAGCAGTGGATGGGTGCAGGGGGAGACCCAGTACTTC.

The gene calls are TRBV7-2 and TRBJ1-5; D gene uncertain. Trimming left V 5 bases short and J 0 bases short, with 14 bases between. Germline V gives CDR1 SGHTA, CDR2 FQGNSA. This CDR3 has 16 amino acids. The CDR3 protein is CASSPGVRNSNQPQHF. The CDR3 DNA is TGTGCCAGCAGCCCAGGTGTAAGGAATAGCAATCAGCCCCAGCATTTT.

J is TRBJ2-1 and V is TRBV29-1, with 10 bases lining up with TRBD2. The CDR3 runs 13 residues. Germline V CDR1 and CDR2: SQVTM, ANQGSEA. Trimming removed 8 bases from V and 5 bases from J; junction bases left unmatched: 6. The CDR3 coding sequence is TGCAGCCTGACTAGCGGGCTCCACAATGAGCAGTTCTTC. Its translation is CSLTSGLHNEQFF.